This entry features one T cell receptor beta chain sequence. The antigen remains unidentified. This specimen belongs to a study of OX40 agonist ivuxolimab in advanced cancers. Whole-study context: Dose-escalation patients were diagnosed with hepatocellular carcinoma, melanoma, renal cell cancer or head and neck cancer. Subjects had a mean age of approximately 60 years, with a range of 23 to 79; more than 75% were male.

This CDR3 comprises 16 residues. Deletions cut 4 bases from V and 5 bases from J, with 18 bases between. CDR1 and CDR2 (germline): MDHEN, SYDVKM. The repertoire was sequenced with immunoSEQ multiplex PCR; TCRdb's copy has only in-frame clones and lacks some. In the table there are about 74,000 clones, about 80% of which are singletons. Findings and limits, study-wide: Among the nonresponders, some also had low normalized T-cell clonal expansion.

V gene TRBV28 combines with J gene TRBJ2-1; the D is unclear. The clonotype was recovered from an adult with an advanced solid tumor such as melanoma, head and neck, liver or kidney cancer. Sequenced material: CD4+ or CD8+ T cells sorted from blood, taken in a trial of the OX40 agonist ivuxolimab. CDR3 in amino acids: CASSSPAGVTDNEQFF. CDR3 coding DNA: TGTGCCAGCAGTTCCCCGGCCGGAGTAACTGACAATGAGCAGTTCTTC.